These T cell receptor beta chains were read from a single sample in a study of a mutant IDH1 vaccine in newly diagnosed glioma. Antigens of these TCRs are unknown. The repertoire was sequenced with immunoSEQ multiplex PCR; TCRdb's copy has only in-frame clones and lacks some. The sample has tens of thousands of clones; about four fifths are singletons. Material: PBMCs, obtained from a glioma patient whose treatment included an IDH1 peptide vaccine. The receptors stem from a man in his forties or fifties with glioma. The CDR3 runs from the conserved cysteine through the conserved F or W. The order of the fields is clone size, V gene, J gene, D gene, CDR3 length, CDR3 protein, CDR3 DNA. A D gene is named only where the DNA matches it firmly. A row's size may be missing; if present it is once, few, many or a size class.

>.|TRBV7-2|TRBJ2-3|.|14
CASTEGGRTDTQYF
TGTGCCAGCACCGAGGGGGGCCGCACAGATACGCAGTATTTT
>.|TRBV29-1|TRBJ1-5|.|16
CSVSEGNPYSNQPQHF
TGCAGCGTTTCGGAGGGCAATCCTTATAGCAATCAGCCCCAGCATTTT
>once|TRBV6-1|TRBJ1-2|.|14
CASSVGRNNYGYTF
TGTGCCAGCAGTGTCGGACGGAACAACTATGGCTACACCTTC
>few|TRBV5-6|TRBJ1-1|TRBD1|13
CATSWGTGTEAFF
TGTGCCACTTCCTGGGGGACAGGCACTGAAGCTTTCTTT
>few|TRBV29-1|TRBJ1-1|.|12
CSVANPGAEAFF
TGCAGCGTTGCCAATCCAGGGGCTGAAGCTTTCTTT
>.|TRBV7-8|TRBJ2-5|.|13
CASSLARGETQYF
TGTGCCAGCAGCTTAGCTCGGGGGGAGACCCAGTACTTC
>.|TRBV5-1|TRBJ1-3|.|14
CASRRSADGNTIYF
TGCGCCAGCAGAAGATCAGCTGATGGAAACACCATATATTTT
>once|TRBV19|TRBJ2-1|TRBD1|14
CASWDRGYSNEQFF
TGTGCCAGTTGGGACAGGGGATACAGCAATGAGCAGTTCTTC
>.|TRBV5-6|TRBJ2-7|.|13
CASSSGQTYEQYF
TGTGCCAGCAGCTCGGGGCAGACCTACGAGCAGTACTTC
>.|TRBV7-9|TRBJ2-1|.|15
CASSLGLAGYNEQFF
TGTGCCAGCAGCTTAGGGCTAGCAGGCTACAATGAGCAGTTCTTC
>once|TRBV9|TRBJ2-5|.|13
CASSVAPQETQYF
TGTGCCAGCAGCGTAGCACCCCAAGAGACCCAGTACTTC
>few|TRBV7-8|TRBJ1-1|.|15
CASSYRALLNTEAFF
TGTGCCAGCAGCTACCGGGCCCTGTTAAACACTGAAGCTTTCTTT
>.|TRBV7-2|TRBJ1-5|TRBD1|14
CASSAAGGGQPQHF
TGTGCCAGCAGCGCGGCAGGGGGAGGTCAGCCCCAGCATTTT
>.|TRBV28|TRBJ1-5|.|13
CASSGQVYQPQHF
TGTGCCAGCAGCGGCCAAGTTTATCAGCCCCAGCATTTT
>once|TRBV20-1|TRBJ1-6|.|8
CSKTEDHF
TGCAGCAAGACAGAAGATCACTTT
>.|TRBV7-8|TRBJ2-7|TRBD2|16
CASSLRAGGSSYEQYF
TGTGCCAGCAGCTTACGGGCGGGGGGGAGCTCCTACGAGCAGTACTTC
>.|TRBV19|TRBJ1-5|TRBD1|16
CASSPPPTGDNQPQHF
TGTGCCAGTAGTCCCCCCCCGACAGGGGACAATCAGCCCCAGCATTTT
>.|TRBV28|TRBJ1-5|.|14
CASSSGQPNQPQHF
TGTGCCAGCAGTTCGGGGCAGCCTAATCAGCCCCAGCATTTT
>.|TRBV5-1|TRBJ2-7|TRBD1|14
CASSTRQGTYEQYF
TGCGCCAGCAGTACAAGACAGGGGACCTACGAGCAGTACTTC
>.|TRBV19|TRBJ1-2|.|12
CASTHLGGGYTF
TGTGCCAGTACCCACCTCGGGGGTGGCTACACCTTC
>.|TRBV9|TRBJ2-1|.|13
CASSVGGSNEQFF
TGTGCCAGCAGCGTAGGTGGATCCAATGAGCAGTTCTTC
>.|TRBV9|TRBJ2-1|.|13
CASSATDSDEQFF
TGTGCCAGCAGCGCGACGGACAGCGATGAGCAGTTCTTC
>.|TRBV7-8|TRBJ2-1|TRBD2|19
CASSLVLAGGLSSYNEQFF
TGTGCCAGCAGCTTAGTGTTAGCGGGAGGCCTAAGCTCCTACAATGAGCAGTTCTTC
>.|TRBV2|TRBJ2-3|TRBD1|17
CASSGLKGQGATDTQYF
TGTGCCAGCAGTGGCCTCAAAGGACAGGGGGCAACAGATACGCAGTATTTT
>few|TRBV5-1|TRBJ1-5|.|15
CASSLGGQIDQPQHF
TGCGCCAGCAGCTTGGGGGGACAAATAGATCAGCCCCAGCATTTT
>.|TRBV27|TRBJ1-6|TRBD1|16
CASSPFRGNANSPLHF
TGTGCCAGCAGTCCATTCAGGGGGAACGCGAACTCACCCCTCCACTTT
>.|TRBV9|TRBJ1-2|.|17
CASSVLDTDLIGYGYTF
TGTGCCAGCAGCGTTTTGGACACGGACCTCATCGGCTATGGCTACACCTTC
>.|TRBV14|TRBJ2-2|TRBD2|16
CASRDGGRTVTGELFF
TGTGCCAGCAGGGACGGCGGGAGAACGGTCACCGGGGAGCTGTTTTTT
>.|TRBV27|TRBJ2-7|.|15
CASSRRLVESDEQYF
TGTGCCAGCAGCCGCAGGCTAGTAGAAAGCGACGAGCAGTACTTC
>few|TRBV4-1|TRBJ1-1|.|16
CASRDYPVRRGPEAFF
TGCGCCAGCAGAGACTATCCAGTCCGAAGGGGACCTGAAGCTTTCTTT
>.|TRBV7-9|TRBJ2-7|.|13
CASSLAPAGEQYF
TGTGCCAGCAGCTTAGCGCCAGCTGGCGAGCAGTACTTC
>.|TRBV18|TRBJ1-3|TRBD1|20
CASSPYPRPQGQASGNTIYF
TGTGCCAGCTCACCATATCCCCGACCCCAAGGACAGGCCTCTGGAAACACCATATATTTT
>.|TRBV15|TRBJ2-5|.|14
CATRGGGDQETQYF
TGTGCCACCAGGGGAGGGGGCGACCAAGAGACCCAGTACTTC
>.|TRBV6-5|TRBJ1-5|.|15
CASRPPGNKNQPQHF
TGTGCCAGCAGACCCCCCGGGAATAAAAATCAGCCCCAGCATTTT
>once|TRBV7-8|TRBJ2-5|.|11
CASSLKETQYF
TGTGCCAGCAGCTTAAAAGAGACCCAGTACTTC
>.|TRBV5-6|TRBJ2-2|.|15
CASSVVLLSGGELFF
TGTGCCAGCAGCGTTGTACTACTATCGGGCGGGGAGCTGTTTTTT
>.|TRBV28|TRBJ1-1|.|11
CASSTNTEAFF
TGTGCCAGCAGTACGAACACTGAAGCTTTCTTT
>.|TRBV5-1|TRBJ2-3|TRBD2|16
CASSSLTSGGADTQYF
TGCGCCAGCAGCTCCCTGACTAGCGGGGGGGCAGATACGCAGTATTTT